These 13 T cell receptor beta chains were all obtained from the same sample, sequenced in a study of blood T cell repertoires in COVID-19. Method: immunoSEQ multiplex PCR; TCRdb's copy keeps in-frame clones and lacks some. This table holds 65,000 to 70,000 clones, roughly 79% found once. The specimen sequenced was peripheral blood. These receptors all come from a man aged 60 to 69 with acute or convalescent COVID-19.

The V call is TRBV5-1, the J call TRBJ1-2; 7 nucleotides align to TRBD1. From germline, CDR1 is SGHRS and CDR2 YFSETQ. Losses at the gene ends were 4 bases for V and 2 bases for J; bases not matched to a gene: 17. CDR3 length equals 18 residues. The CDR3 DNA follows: TGCGCCAGCAGCCCGAAGGGGGCGCGGGACAGAGAGAACTATGGCTACACCTTC. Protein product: CASSPKGARDRENYGYTF.

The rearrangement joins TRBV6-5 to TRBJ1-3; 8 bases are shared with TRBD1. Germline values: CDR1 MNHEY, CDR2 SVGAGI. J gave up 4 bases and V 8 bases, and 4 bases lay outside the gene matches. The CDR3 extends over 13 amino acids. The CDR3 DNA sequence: TGTGCCAGCCAAGGACAGGGAGGAAACACCATATATTTT. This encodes CASQGQGGNTIYF.

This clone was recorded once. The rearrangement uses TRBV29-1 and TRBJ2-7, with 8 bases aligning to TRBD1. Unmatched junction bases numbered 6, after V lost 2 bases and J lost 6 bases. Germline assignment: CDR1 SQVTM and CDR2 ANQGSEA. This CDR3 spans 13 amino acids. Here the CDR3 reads CSVETDRETEQYF. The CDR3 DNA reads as TGCAGCGTTGAAACGGACAGGGAAACCGAGCAGTACTTC.

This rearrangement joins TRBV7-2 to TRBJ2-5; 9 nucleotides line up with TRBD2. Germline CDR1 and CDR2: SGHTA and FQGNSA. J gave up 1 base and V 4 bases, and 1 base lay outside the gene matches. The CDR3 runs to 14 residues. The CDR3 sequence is CASSSSGAQETQYF. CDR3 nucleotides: TGTGCCAGCAGCTCTAGCGGGGCCCAAGAGACCCAGTACTTC.

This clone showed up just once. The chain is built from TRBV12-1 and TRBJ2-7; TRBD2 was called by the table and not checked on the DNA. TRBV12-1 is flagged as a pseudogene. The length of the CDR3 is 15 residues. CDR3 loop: CASTVEGSTLYEQYF. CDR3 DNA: TGTGCCAGCACCGTGGAGGGATCGACACTCTACGAGCAGTACTTC.

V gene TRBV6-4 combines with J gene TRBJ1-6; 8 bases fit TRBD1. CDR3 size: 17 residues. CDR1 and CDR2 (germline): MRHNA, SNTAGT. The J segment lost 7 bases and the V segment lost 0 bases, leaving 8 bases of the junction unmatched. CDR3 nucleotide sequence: TGTGCCAGCAGTGACTCGAGGCGGACAGGGCGAAATTCACCCCTCCACTTT. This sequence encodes CASSDSRRTGRNSPLHF.

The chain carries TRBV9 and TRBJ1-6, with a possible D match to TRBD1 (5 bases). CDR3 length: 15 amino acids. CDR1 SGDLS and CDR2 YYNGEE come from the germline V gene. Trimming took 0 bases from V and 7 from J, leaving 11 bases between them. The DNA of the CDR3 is TGTGCCAGCAGCGTAGACGGGGGTGGGAATTCACCCCTCCACTTT. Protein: CASSVDGGGNSPLHF.

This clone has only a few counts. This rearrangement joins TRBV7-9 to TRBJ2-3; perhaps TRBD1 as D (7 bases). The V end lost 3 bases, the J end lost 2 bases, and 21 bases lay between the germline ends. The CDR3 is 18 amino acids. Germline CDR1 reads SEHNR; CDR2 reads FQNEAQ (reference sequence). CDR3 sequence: CASSLGLGGQSITDTQYF. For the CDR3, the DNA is TGTGCCAGCAGCTTGGGGCTGGGGGGACAGAGTATCACAGATACGCAGTATTTT.

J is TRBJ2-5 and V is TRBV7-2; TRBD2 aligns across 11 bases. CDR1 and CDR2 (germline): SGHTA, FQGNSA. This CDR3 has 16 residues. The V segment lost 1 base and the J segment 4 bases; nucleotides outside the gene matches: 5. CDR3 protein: CASSLVGLAEGETQYF. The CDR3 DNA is TGTGCCAGCAGCTTAGTGGGACTAGCGGAAGGAGAGACCCAGTACTTC.

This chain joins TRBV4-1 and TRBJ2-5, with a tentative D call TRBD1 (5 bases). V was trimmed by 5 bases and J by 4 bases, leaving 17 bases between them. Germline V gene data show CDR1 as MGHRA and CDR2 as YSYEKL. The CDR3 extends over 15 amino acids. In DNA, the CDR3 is TGCGCCAGCAGCGGGTCCCGGGCCAGGGTAGAGACCCAGTACTTC. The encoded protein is CASSGSRARVETQYF.

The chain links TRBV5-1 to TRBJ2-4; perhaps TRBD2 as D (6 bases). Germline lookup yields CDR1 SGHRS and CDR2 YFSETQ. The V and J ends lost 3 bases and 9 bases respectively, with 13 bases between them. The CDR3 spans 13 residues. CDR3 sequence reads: CASSSEGGTIQYF. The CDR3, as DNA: TGCGCCAGCAGCTCCGAAGGAGGGACCATTCAGTACTTC.

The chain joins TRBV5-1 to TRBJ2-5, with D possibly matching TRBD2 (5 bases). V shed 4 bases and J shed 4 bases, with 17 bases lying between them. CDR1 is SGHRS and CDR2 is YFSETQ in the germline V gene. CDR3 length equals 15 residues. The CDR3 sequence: CASSGQGGSRETQYF. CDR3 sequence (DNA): TGCGCCAGCAGCGGCCAAGGAGGTAGCAGAGAGACCCAGTACTTC.

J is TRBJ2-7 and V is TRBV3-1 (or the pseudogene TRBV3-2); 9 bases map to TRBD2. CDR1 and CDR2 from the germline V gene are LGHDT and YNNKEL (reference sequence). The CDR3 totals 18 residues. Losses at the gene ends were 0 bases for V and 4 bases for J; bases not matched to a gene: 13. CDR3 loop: CASSQDRGGRLAGYEQYF. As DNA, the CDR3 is TGTGCCAGCAGCCAAGATCGAGGGGGTAGGCTAGCGGGGTACGAGCAGTACTTC.